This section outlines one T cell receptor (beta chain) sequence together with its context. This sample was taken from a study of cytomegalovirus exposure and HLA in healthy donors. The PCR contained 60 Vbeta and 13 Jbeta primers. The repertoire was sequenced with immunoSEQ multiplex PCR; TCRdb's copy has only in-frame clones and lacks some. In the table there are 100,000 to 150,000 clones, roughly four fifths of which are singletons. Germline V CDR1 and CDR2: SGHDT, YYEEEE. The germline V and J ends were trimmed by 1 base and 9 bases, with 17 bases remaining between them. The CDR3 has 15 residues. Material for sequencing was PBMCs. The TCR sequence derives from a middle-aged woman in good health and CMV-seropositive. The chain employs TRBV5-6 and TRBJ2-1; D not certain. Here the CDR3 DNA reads TGTGCCAGCAGCTTGAGGCTCCCCCAGGTAGGTGAGCAGTTCTTC. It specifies CASSLRLPQVGEQFF.